This T cell receptor beta chain was obtained from a study of HIV-infected children after antiretroviral therapy interruption. Overall study context: In continuous treatment, analyzed samples were from weeks 0, 48 and 150.

A few counts support this clonotype. As yet, its antigen is unknown. Unmatched junction bases numbered 6, after V lost 6 bases and J lost 0 bases. There are 18 residues in the CDR3. Findings of the study overall: Sorted CD45RA+ naive cells might include minor non-naive CD45RA+ cells.

The TCR library was built from RNA with a 3' RACE protocol and unique molecular identifiers. One entry per CDR3 protein, called by TCRdb with MiXCR from the 3' RACE reads. Of approximately 96,000 distinct CDR3 sequences detected, about 7% appear once; the ten largest clones hold more than 0.95%. Treatment reported: PENTA 11 planned treatment interruption arm or continuous ART arm. This sequence was found in a pool of human donors with HIV. This specimen consisted of CD45RA+ CD4+ T cells from PBMCs, pooled from several time points, obtained from a donor given antiretroviral therapy, either interrupted or continuous. Subset noted: naive CD4+ CD45RA+ CD45RO- T cells. V is TRBV12-3 or TRBV12-4 and J is TRBJ2-6; 12 positions match TRBD2. The CDR3 loop reads CASSPRLAGVSGANVLTF. In nucleotides, the CDR3 is TGTGCCAGCAGCCCGAGACTAGCGGGAGTCTCTGGGGCCAACGTCCTGACTTTC.